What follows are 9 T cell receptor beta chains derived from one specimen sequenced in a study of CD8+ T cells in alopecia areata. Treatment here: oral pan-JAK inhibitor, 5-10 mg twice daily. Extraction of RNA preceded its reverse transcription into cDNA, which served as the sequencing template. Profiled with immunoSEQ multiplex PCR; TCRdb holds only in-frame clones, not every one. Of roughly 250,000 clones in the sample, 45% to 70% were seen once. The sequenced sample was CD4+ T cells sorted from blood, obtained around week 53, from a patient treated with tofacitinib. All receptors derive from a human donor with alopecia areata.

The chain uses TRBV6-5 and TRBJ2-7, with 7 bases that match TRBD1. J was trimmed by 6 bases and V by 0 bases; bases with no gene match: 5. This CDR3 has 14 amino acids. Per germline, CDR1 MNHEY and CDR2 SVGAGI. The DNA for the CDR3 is TGTGCCAGCAGTTACTCTCGATCAGGGGGCGAGCAGTACTTC. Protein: CASSYSRSGGEQYF.

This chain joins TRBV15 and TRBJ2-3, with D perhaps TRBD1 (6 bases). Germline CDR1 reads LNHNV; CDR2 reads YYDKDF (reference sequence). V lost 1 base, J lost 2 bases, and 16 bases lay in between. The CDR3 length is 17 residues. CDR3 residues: CATSRGGGLSDTDTQYF. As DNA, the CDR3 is TGTGCCACCAGCAGAGGAGGGGGTCTGAGTGACACAGATACGCAGTATTTT. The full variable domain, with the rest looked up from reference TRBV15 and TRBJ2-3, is DAMVIQNPRYQVTQFGKPVTLSCSQTLNHNVMYWYQQKSSQAPKLLFHYYDKDFNNEADTPDNFQSRRPNTSFCFLDIRSPGLGDTAMYLCATSRGGGLSDTDTQYFGPGTRLTVL.

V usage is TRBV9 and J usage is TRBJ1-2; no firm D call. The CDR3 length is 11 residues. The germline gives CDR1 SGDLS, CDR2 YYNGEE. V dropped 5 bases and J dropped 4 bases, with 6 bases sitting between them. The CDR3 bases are TGTGCCAGCAGTCCAGGCTATGGCTACACCTTC. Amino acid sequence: CASSPGYGYTF.

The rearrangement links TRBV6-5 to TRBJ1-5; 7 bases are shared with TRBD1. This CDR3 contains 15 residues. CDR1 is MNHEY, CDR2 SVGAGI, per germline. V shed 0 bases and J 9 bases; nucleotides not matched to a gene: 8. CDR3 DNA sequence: TGTGCCAGCAGTTACTCCGTCAGGGGGAGTAGGCCCCAGCATTTT. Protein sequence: CASSYSVRGSRPQHF.

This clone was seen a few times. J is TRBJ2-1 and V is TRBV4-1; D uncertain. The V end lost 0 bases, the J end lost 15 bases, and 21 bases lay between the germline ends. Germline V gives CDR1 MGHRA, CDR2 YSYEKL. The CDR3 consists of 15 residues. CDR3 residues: CASSQELSAPPPRFF. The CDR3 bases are TGCGCCAGCAGCCAAGAGCTCTCTGCACCCCCACCTAGGTTCTTC.

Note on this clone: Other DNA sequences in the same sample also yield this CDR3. The CDR3 nucleotides read TGCGCCAGCAGTTCGGACCCTAGCACAGATACGCAGTATTTT. As protein: CASSSDPSTDTQYF. The gene calls are TRBV5-1 and TRBJ2-3; D uncertain. The CDR3 extends over 14 amino acids. V lost 5 bases to trimming and J lost 0 bases, with 10 bases between them. Germline CDR1 reads SGHRS; CDR2 reads YFSETQ.

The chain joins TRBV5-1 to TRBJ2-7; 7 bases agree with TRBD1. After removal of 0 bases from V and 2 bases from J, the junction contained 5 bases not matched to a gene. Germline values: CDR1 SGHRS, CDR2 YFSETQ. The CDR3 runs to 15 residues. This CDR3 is CASSLEGDRPYEQYF. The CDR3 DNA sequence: TGCGCCAGCAGCTTGGAAGGGGACAGACCCTACGAGCAGTACTTC.

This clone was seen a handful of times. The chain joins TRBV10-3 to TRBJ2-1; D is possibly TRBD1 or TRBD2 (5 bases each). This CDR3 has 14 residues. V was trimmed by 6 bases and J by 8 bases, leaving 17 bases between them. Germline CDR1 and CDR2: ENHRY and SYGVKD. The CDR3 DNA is TGTGCCATCAGGGGACCTACGCGGCGCGATGAGCAGTTCTTC. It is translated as CAIRGPTRRDEQFF.

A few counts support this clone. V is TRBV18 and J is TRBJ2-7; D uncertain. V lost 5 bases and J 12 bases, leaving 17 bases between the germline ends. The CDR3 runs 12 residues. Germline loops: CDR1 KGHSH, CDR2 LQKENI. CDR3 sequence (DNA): TGTGCCAGCTCATCCATCGACGGCCCCAGGTACTTC. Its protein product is CASSSIDGPRYF.